This T cell receptor beta chain was captured by sequencing in a study of blood T cell repertoires in COVID-19. As for the study in general: The samples span acute and convalescent COVID-19 from the United States, Italy and Spain.

In its sample, this clone was seen a few times. CDR3 length: 15 residues. Trimming took off 5 bases at V and 4 bases at J, with 17 bases between the two ends. Germline V CDR1 and CDR2: SGDLS, YYNGEE. Authors' analysis steps: Reference gene primer amplification in the assay estimated nucleated cell counts. This table comes from immunoSEQ multiplex PCR, and its TCRdb copy is limited to in-frame clones, with some not included. D and trimming come from the DNA, and the V and J calls and clone size come from that table. This table holds 200,000 to 300,000 clones, around 90% found once. The source material was peripheral blood. The receptor's source is a woman aged 55-69 years with COVID-19, enrolled during active disease. The gene calls are TRBV9 and TRBJ2-3; TRBD1 is a possible D gene (6 bases). CDR3 in amino acids: CASSLGQNVADTQYF. As DNA, the CDR3 is TGTGCCAGCAGTCTAGGACAGAACGTAGCAGATACGCAGTATTTT. Combining the CDR3 with reference TRBV9 and TRBJ2-3 gives the whole variable domain DSGVTQTPKHLITATGQRVTLRCSPRSGDLSVYWYQQSLDQGLQFLIQYYNGEERAKGNILERFSAQQFPDLHSELNLSSLELGDSALYFCASSLGQNVADTQYFGPGTRLTVL.